Described below is a single T cell receptor beta chain sequence and its context. This sample was taken from a study of shared clonotypes between healthy human individuals. Profiled with immunoSEQ multiplex PCR; TCRdb holds only in-frame clones, not every one. The profile shows 2,500,000 or so clones, around nine tenths of them singletons. This receptor was taken from a man in his late teens or twenties in good health. The sequenced sample was naive CD4+ T cells sorted from blood. Regarding subset: CD45RA+ positively selected.

The DNA for the CDR3 is TGTGCCAGCAGTTACGACGGGACCCCTGGAAACACCATATATTTT. It translates to CASSYDGTPGNTIYF. The chain links TRBV6-5 to TRBJ1-3; tentative D call: TRBD1 (5 bases). The V end lost 2 bases, the J end lost 2 bases, and 10 bases lay between the germline ends. Germline V lookup: CDR1 MNHEY, CDR2 SVGAGI. The CDR3 spans 15 residues.